This TCR beta chain was sequenced during a study of shared clonotypes between healthy human individuals. J was trimmed by 1 base and V by 7 bases; bases with no gene match: 6. The germline V gene encodes CDR1 ENHRY and CDR2 SYGVKD. The CDR3 covers 15 residues. Into CD45RA+ naive and CD45RA-negative memory subsets, the CD4+ cells were split. Libraries were prepared by immunoSEQ multiplex PCR; TCRdb keeps only in-frame clonotypes and omits some of them. The sample has 2 million to 2.5 million clones, around 92% seen once. The chain combines TRBV10-3 with TRBJ1-3, with 8 bases identical to TRBD1. Sequenced: naive CD4+ T cells from PBMCs. Noted subset: CD45RA+ positively selected. This sequence originates from a man between 18 and 35 years old in good health. Some clones in this sample may be carry-over from other donors' samples. The CDR3 region is CAIMGRGQSGNTIYF. DNA for the CDR3: TGTGCCATCATGGGCAGGGGGCAGTCTGGAAACACCATATATTTT.